Below, 23 T cell receptor beta chains from the same sample are listed, as sequenced in a study of shared clonotypes between healthy human individuals. This table comes from immunoSEQ multiplex PCR, and its TCRdb copy is limited to in-frame clones, with some not included. This sample has some 1 million clones, with about 74% found just once. The sample taken for sequencing was memory CD4+ T cells sorted from blood. Specified subset: CD45RA-negative fraction. The receptors shown here come from a man younger than 30 in good health.

Turning to this clone: This CDR3 is also generated by other DNA sequences in the sample. The chain recombines TRBV28 with TRBJ1-5; D remains ambiguous. Trimming removed 4 bases from V and 4 bases from J, with 5 bases in between. The CDR3 runs 12 residues. Germline V gene lookup returns CDR1 MDHEN and CDR2 SYDVKM. The CDR3 region is CASSSVNQPQHF. CDR3 in DNA: TGTGCCAGCAGTTCGGTGAATCAGCCCCAGCATTTT.

At least ten counts were recorded for this clone. The sample carries other DNA sequences with the same CDR3. This rearrangement joins TRBV2 to TRBJ1-5; D is uncertain. V lost 1 base to trimming and J lost 6 bases, with 7 bases between them. The CDR3 loop spans 13 amino acids. CDR1 and CDR2 (germline): SNHLY, FYNNEI. The CDR3 loop reads CASSEGSGQPQHF. Written as DNA, the CDR3 is TGTGCCAGCAGTGAAGGGTCCGGTCAGCCCCAGCATTTT.

The chain links TRBV19 to TRBJ1-2; D is uncertain. Germline V gene data show CDR1 as LNHDA and CDR2 as SQIVND (reference sequence). The CDR3 contains 16 residues. Trimming removed 1 base from V and 6 bases from J, with 18 bases in between. CDR3 sequence: CASSIGKTVGRDGYTF. The CDR3 DNA follows: TGTGCCAGTAGTATAGGAAAAACAGTCGGGAGAGATGGCTACACCTTC.

V gene TRBV28 combines with J gene TRBJ2-7; D uncertain. In germline, CDR1 is MDHEN, CDR2 SYDVKM. The ends were cut back, 4 bases at V and 2 bases at J, with 15 bases in the middle. The CDR3 has 15 amino acids. The CDR3 loop reads CASSSPGSGAYEQYF. The CDR3 region has the DNA TGTGCCAGCAGTTCCCCTGGGTCTGGCGCCTACGAGCAGTACTTC.

This chain links TRBV7-8 with TRBJ1-3; 7 nucleotides agree with TRBD1. Per the germline V gene, CDR1 is SGHVS and CDR2 is FQNEAQ. This CDR3 has 21 residues. Unmatched junction bases numbered 18, after V lost 1 base and J lost 0 bases. The chain's CDR3 is CASSLGKATGIGGHSGNTIYF. CDR3 bases: TGTGCCAGCAGCTTAGGTAAAGCGACAGGGATAGGAGGTCACTCTGGAAACACCATATATTTT.

A remark on this clone: A much larger clone lies one base from this, so it may be a read error. V and J are TRBV7-2 and TRBJ2-1, with D perhaps matching TRBD2 (5 bases). Germline V gene sequence: CDR1 SGHTA, CDR2 FQGNSA. The CDR3 is 16 amino acids. CDR3 sequence: CVSSLSRLALSNEQFF. The CDR3 DNA is TGTGTCAGCAGCTTATCAAGGCTAGCCCTTAGCAATGAGCAGTTCTTC.

This clone has only one observation. The chain couples TRBV28 to TRBJ1-2, with TRBD1 as a possible D gene (6 bases). Germline values: CDR1 MDHEN, CDR2 SYDVKM. The CDR3 sequence is 13 residues long. With 4 bases removed from V and 8 bases from J, the gap between germline ends came to 14 bases. The CDR3 sequence: CASSYLQGDGYTF. In DNA form, the CDR3 reads TGTGCCAGCAGTTACCTACAGGGAGACGGCTACACCTTC.

This clone was observed a few times. This chain uses TRBV10-3 with TRBJ2-7; the D gene is possibly TRBD2 (6 bases). The CDR3 contains 13 residues. Germline V lookup: CDR1 ENHRY, CDR2 SYGVKD. Trimming removed 9 bases from V and 6 bases from J, with 18 bases in between. CDR3 protein: CAITPAGGSEQYF. The CDR3 DNA sequence: TGTGCCATAACCCCGGCAGGAGGGTCCGAGCAGTACTTC.

The rearrangement links TRBV7-2 to TRBJ2-2; 10 bases line up with TRBD2. This CDR3 has 15 residues. Per the germline V gene, CDR1 is SGHTA and CDR2 is FQGNSA. Trimming at V came to 5 bases and at J to 7 bases, leaving 7 bases not matched to a gene. The CDR3 region is CASSNLAGAGGELFF. The CDR3 nucleotides read TGTGCCAGCAGCAATCTAGCGGGAGCGGGCGGGGAGCTGTTTTTT.

V gene TRBV18 combines with J gene TRBJ2-1; the D gene is possibly TRBD2 (7 bases). V lost 3 bases to trimming and J lost 1 base, with 16 bases between them. The CDR3 loop spans 17 amino acids. Germline V lookup: CDR1 KGHSH, CDR2 LQKENI. CDR3 sequence (DNA): TGTGCCAGCTCACCGGCGATGAGGGGGGGGTCCTACAATGAGCAGTTCTTC. Translated, it gives CASSPAMRGGSYNEQFF.

CDR3 loop: CASSLQSTEAFF. DNA for the CDR3: TGTGCCAGTAGCCTCCAATCCACTGAAGCTTTCTTT. The chain links TRBV19 to TRBJ1-1; D ambiguous. The CDR3 has 12 residues. V was shortened by 6 bases and J by 4 bases, with 9 bases between the two germline ends. Germline CDR1 is LNHDA and CDR2 is SQIVND (reference sequence). The full variable domain, rest sourced from reference TRBV19 and TRBJ1-1, is DGGITQSPKYLFRKEGQNVTLSCEQNLNHDAMYWYRQDPGQGLRLIYYSQIVNDFQKGDIAEGYSVSREKKESFPLTVTSAQKNPTAFYLCASSLQSTEAFFGQGTRLTVV.

This clone appeared a few times. The chain joins TRBV5-6 to TRBJ1-1; no firm D call. The germline CDR1 and CDR2 sequences are SGHDT and YYEEEE. The CDR3 has 13 residues. V dropped 0 bases and J dropped 5 bases, with 8 bases sitting between them. The CDR3 sequence is CASSLVRGTEAFF. The DNA of the CDR3 is TGTGCCAGCAGCTTGGTTCGGGGTACTGAAGCTTTCTTT.

The count of this clone is one. The chain is built from TRBV5-1 and TRBJ2-3, with TRBD2 as a possible D gene (6 bases). CDR1 SGHRS and CDR2 YFSETQ come from the germline V gene. Deletions cut 1 base from V and 4 bases from J, with 13 bases between. CDR3 length equals 15 residues. CDR3 nucleotides: TGCGCCAGCAGCTTGTTGAGCGGGCGTCCAGATACGCAGTATTTT. It specifies CASSLLSGRPDTQYF.

The CDR3 loop is CASSLVGVYEQYF. CDR3 DNA sequence: TGTGCCAGCAGCTTGGTCGGCGTCTACGAGCAGTACTTC. The V gene is TRBV5-6, the J gene TRBJ2-7; the D is unclear. The CDR3 is 13 residues long. V lost 0 bases, J lost 3 bases, and 7 bases lay in between. Germline CDR1 and CDR2: SGHDT and YYEEEE.

The CDR3 nucleotides are TGTGCCAGCAGTTATAGGCAGATTAATGAAAAACTGTTTTTT. Translated, it gives CASSYRQINEKLFF. The chain links TRBV6-5 to TRBJ1-4, with no clear D. The germline V gene encodes CDR1 MNHEY and CDR2 SVGAGI. V was shortened by 3 bases and J by 4 bases, with 9 bases between the two germline ends. CDR3 length equals 14 residues.

V and J are TRBV20-1 and TRBJ1-3, with unresolved D. The ends were cut back, 3 bases at V and 3 bases at J, with 3 bases in the middle. Per germline, CDR1 DFQATT and CDR2 SNEGSKA (reference sequence). This CDR3 spans 11 amino acids. The CDR3 DNA is TGCAGTGCTAGTTTTGGAAACACCATATATTTT. Its translation: CSASFGNTIYF.

This clone was detected only a few times. V gene TRBV6-1 combines with J gene TRBJ1-6; D gene uncertain. In germline, CDR1 is MNHNS, CDR2 SASEGT. This CDR3 has 16 amino acids. Trimming stripped 1 base from V and 0 bases from J, with 7 bases between. The CDR3 loop reads CASSEEISSYNSPLHF. As DNA, the CDR3 is TGTGCCAGCAGTGAAGAGATCAGCTCCTATAATTCACCCCTCCACTTT.

The CDR3: CASSPGTGLNSYNEQFF. The CDR3, as DNA: TGTGCCAGCAGTCCTGGAACAGGGTTGAATTCCTACAATGAGCAGTTCTTC. V is TRBV28 and J is TRBJ2-1; maybe TRBD1 (6 bases). The ends were cut back, 5 bases at V and 1 base at J, with 18 bases in the middle. There are 17 residues in the CDR3. Germline loops: CDR1 MDHEN, CDR2 SYDVKM.

This clone was observed a few times. The chain uses TRBV28 and TRBJ2-2; no clear D gene. The CDR3 loop spans 12 amino acids. Germline V gives CDR1 MDHEN, CDR2 SYDVKM. The V end was cut by 6 bases, the J end by 6 bases, with 8 bases between. CDR3 region: CASRFISGELFF. CDR3 DNA sequence: TGTGCCAGCAGGTTTATCTCCGGGGAGCTGTTTTTT.

This clone was picked up many times. In nucleotides, the CDR3 is TGTGCCAGCAGTTACGGGGGTCAGGGTGGTTCACCCCTCCACTTT. Protein product: CASSYGGQGGSPLHF. The chain links TRBV6-5 to TRBJ1-6, with D maybe TRBD1 (5 bases). Between the trimmed V and J ends, which lost 2 bases and 9 bases, there was a span of 14 bases. The V gene's germline CDR1 is MNHEY and CDR2 SVGAGI. This CDR3 is built from 15 residues.

V is TRBV6-5 and J is TRBJ2-3, with D maybe TRBD1 (6 bases). Germline V CDR1 and CDR2: MNHEY, SVGAGI. The CDR3 is made up of 14 amino acids. The germline V and J ends were trimmed by 4 bases and 2 bases, with 10 bases remaining between them. For the CDR3, the DNA is TGTGCCAGCAGTTCTACAGGGCCCACAGATACGCAGTATTTT. Translated, it gives CASSSTGPTDTQYF.

V gene TRBV5-1 combines with J gene TRBJ1-1; unclear D gene. Germline CDR1 SGHRS, CDR2 YFSETQ. The CDR3 has 15 amino acids. Trimming left V 0 bases short and J 1 base short, with 10 bases between. CDR3 protein: CASSLVGTQNTEAFF. CDR3 sequence (DNA): TGCGCCAGCAGCTTGGTGGGCACTCAGAACACTGAAGCTTTCTTT.

The chain carries TRBV4-2 and TRBJ2-3, with 11 bases identical to TRBD1. Unmatched junction bases numbered 4, after V lost 2 bases and J lost 6 bases. CDR1 and CDR2 from the germline V gene are LGHNA and YNFKEQ. The CDR3 loop spans 15 amino acids. The chain's CDR3 is CASSQRTGGEDTQYF. The CDR3 bases are TGTGCCAGCAGCCAACGGACAGGGGGCGAGGATACGCAGTATTTT.